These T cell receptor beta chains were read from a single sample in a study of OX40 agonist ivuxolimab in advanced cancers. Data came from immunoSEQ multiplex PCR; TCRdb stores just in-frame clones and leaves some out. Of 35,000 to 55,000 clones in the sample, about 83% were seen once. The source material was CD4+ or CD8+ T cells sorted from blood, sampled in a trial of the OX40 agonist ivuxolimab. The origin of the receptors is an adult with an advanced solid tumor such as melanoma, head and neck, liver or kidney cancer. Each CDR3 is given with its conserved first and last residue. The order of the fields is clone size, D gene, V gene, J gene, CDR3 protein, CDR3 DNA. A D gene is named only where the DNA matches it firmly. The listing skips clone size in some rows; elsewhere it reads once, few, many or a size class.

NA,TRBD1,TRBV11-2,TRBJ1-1,CASSIGQAMNTEAFF,TGTGCCAGCAGCATTGGACAGGCGATGAACACTGAAGCTTTCTTT
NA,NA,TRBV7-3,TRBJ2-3,CASSLTAGGRRQYF,TGTGCCAGCAGCTTAACGGCCGGGGGGCGAAGGCAGTATTTT
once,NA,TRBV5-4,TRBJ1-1,CASSRGTLMNTEAFF,TGTGCCAGCAGCCGAGGGACGTTAATGAACACTGAAGCTTTCTTT
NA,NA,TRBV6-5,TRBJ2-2,CASSPSWSWTGELFF,TGTGCCAGCAGCCCTTCCTGGTCGTGGACCGGGGAGCTGTTTTTT
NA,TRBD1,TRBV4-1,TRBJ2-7,CASSHAVTGVSHEQYF,TGCGCCAGCAGCCACGCCGTGACAGGGGTTTCCCACGAGCAGTACTTC
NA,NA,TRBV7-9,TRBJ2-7,CASTRSGSGEQYF,TGTGCCAGCACCCGGAGCGGCTCGGGCGAGCAGTACTTC
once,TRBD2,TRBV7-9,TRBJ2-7,CASSRASGSYEQYF,TGTGCCAGCAGCCGGGCTAGCGGGAGTTACGAGCAGTACTTC
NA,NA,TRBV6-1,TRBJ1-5,CASSNNQPQHF,TGTGCCAGCAGTAACAATCAGCCCCAGCATTTT
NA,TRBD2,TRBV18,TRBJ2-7,CASSPGTSGEQYF,TGTGCCAGCTCACCGGGGACTAGCGGCGAGCAGTACTTC
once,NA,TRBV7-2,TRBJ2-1,CASSLEVRDRYNEQFF,TGTGCCAGCAGCTTAGAAGTCCGGGATCGATACAATGAGCAGTTCTTC
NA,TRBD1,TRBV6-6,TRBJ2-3,CASSSQQGSDTQYF,TGTGCCAGCAGTTCCCAACAGGGGTCAGATACGCAGTATTTT
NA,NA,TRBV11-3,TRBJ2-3,CASSLSGETDTQYF,TGTGCCAGCAGCTTATCCGGGGAGACAGATACGCAGTATTTT
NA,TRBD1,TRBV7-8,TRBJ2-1,CASSAGTGGYNEQFF,TGTGCCAGCAGCGCCGGGACAGGGGGCTACAATGAGCAGTTCTTC
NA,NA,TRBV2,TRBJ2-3,CASSARDTDTQYF,TGTGCCAGCAGTGCCCGGGACACAGATACGCAGTATTTT
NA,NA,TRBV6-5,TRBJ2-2,CASSYPGRDTGELFF,TGTGCCAGCAGTTACCCCGGCCGGGATACCGGGGAGCTGTTTTTT
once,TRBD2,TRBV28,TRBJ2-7,CASSFPGGLSYEQYF,TGTGCCAGCAGTTTTCCGGGAGGACTCTCCTACGAGCAGTACTTC
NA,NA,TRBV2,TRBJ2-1,CASSPQGSSYNEQFF,TGTGCCAGCAGTCCCCAGGGGTCCTCCTACAATGAGCAGTTCTTC
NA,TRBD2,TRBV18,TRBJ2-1,CASSPPSGKNEQFF,TGTGCCAGCTCACCACCGAGCGGGAAAAATGAGCAGTTCTTC
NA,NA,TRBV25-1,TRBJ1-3,CASSAGWLSSGNTIYF,TGTGCCAGCAGTGCAGGGTGGCTTAGCTCTGGAAACACCATATATTTT
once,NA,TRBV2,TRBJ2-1,CASRTTGSEQFF,TGTGCCAGCAGGACCACAGGGTCTGAGCAGTTCTTC
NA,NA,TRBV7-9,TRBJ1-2,CASSLGAGGGYTF,TGTGCCAGCAGCTTAGGAGCAGGCGGAGGCTACACCTTC
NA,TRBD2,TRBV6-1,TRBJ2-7,CASSGQLLAVSSYEQYF,TGTGCCAGCAGTGGACAACTCCTAGCGGTAAGCTCCTACGAGCAGTACTTC
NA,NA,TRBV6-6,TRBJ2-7,CASSYYGSNEQYF,TGTGCCAGCAGTTACTACGGGAGCAACGAGCAGTACTTC
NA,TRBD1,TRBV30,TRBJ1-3,CAWNHPVRGNTIYF,TGTGCCTGGAACCACCCGGTCAGGGGGAACACCATATATTTT
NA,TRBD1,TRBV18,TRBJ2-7,CASSPDRVGYEQYF,TGTGCCAGCTCACCCGACAGGGTCGGCTACGAGCAGTACTTC